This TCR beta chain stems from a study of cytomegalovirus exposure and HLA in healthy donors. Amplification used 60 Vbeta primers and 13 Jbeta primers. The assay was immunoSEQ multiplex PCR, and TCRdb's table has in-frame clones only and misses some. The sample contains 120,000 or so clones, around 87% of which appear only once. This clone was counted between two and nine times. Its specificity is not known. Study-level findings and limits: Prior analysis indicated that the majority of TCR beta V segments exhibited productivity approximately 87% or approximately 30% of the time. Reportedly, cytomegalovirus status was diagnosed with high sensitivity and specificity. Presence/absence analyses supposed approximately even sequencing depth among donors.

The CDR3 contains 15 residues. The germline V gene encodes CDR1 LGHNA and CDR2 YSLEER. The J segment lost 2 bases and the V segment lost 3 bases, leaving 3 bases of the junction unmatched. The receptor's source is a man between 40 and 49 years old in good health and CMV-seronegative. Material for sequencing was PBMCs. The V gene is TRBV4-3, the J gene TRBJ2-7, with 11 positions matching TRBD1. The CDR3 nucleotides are TGCGCCAGCAGCCAGGGGACAGGGGGGGCCTACGAGCAGTACTTC. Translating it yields CASSQGTGGAYEQYF.